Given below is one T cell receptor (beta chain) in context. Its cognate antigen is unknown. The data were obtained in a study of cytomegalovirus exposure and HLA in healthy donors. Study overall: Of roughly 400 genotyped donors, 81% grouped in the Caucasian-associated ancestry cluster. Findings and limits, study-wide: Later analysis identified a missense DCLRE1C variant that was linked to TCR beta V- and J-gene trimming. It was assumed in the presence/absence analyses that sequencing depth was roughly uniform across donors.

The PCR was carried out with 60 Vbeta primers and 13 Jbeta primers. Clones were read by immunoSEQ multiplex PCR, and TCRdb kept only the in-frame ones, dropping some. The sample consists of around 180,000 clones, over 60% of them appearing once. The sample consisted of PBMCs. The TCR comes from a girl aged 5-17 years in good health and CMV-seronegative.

The CDR3, as DNA: TGTGCCAGCAGCTTAGGCGGTCAGCCCCAGCATTTT. It specifies CASSLGGQPQHF. This chain uses TRBV7-9 with TRBJ1-5; D uncertain. The length of the CDR3 is 12 residues. V dropped 1 base and J dropped 6 bases, with 4 bases sitting between them. Germline V lookup: CDR1 SEHNR, CDR2 FQNEAQ (reference sequence).